Here is one T cell receptor beta chain with its context. Its antigen is not known. This sample stems from a study of OX40 agonist ivuxolimab in advanced cancers. Across the study: Anti-PD-1, anti-PD-L1 or anti-CTLA-4 therapy given earlier was allowed, and 40% had some.

Assay used: immunoSEQ multiplex PCR; TCRdb lists only in-frame clones, some missing. The profile shows 50,000 to 75,000 clones, about four fifths of them singletons. From germline, CDR1 is SNHLY and CDR2 FYNNEI. V was trimmed by 7 bases and J by 3 bases, leaving 6 bases between them. The CDR3 loop spans 11 amino acids. General study results and limits: At 0.1 to 3.0 mg/kg, clonal expansion of CD4+ and CD8+ blood T cells had occurred by week 6. Near-lowest levels of clonal expansion characterized partial responders at 0.1-3.0 mg/kg. More expanded clones were seen, on average, in CD8+ T cells than in CD4+.

The V gene is TRBV2, the J gene TRBJ2-5; D gene ambiguous. Specimen: CD4+ or CD8+ T cells sorted from blood, collected in a trial of the OX40 agonist ivuxolimab. The TCR comes from an adult with an advanced solid tumor such as melanoma, head and neck, liver or kidney cancer. This chain's CDR3 is CASNREETQYF. The DNA of the CDR3 is TGTGCCAGCAACCGAGAAGAGACCCAGTACTTC.